Presented here are 4 T cell receptor beta chains from one specimen sequenced in a study of T cells after yellow fever vaccination. TCRdb used MiXCR to reprocess the 5' RACE reads, holding one entry per CDR3 protein. The sample carries 400,000 or so distinct CDR3 sequences, roughly a sixth recorded once. This specimen consisted of PBMCs, obtained before the yellow fever booster vaccination. The origin of the receptors is a man in his late teens or twenties who received the YFV17D yellow fever vaccine.

In its sample, this clonotype was seen many times. V is TRBV20-1 and J is TRBJ2-3; D is unclear. Trimming removed 2 bases from V and 3 bases from J, with 12 bases in between. This CDR3 has 14 residues. Germline V CDR1 and CDR2: DFQATT, SNEGSKA (reference sequence). The CDR3 reads CSARFPGTTDTQYF. CDR3 nucleotides: TGCAGTGCTAGATTTCCAGGAACTACAGATACGCAGTATTTT.

This clonotype was seen more than once but under ten times. The chain employs TRBV20-1 and TRBJ2-7; either TRBD1 or TRBD2 may supply D (5 bases each). CDR1 is DFQATT and CDR2 is SNEGSKA in the germline V gene (reference sequence). V was cut by 6 bases and J by 6 bases, with 18 bases left in between. CDR3 length: 13 amino acids. The CDR3 DNA reads TGCAGTGCACGGGACCGAATAACTGGCGAGCAGTACGTC. Amino acids: CSARDRITGEQYV.

This clonotype was detected a few times. The chain combines TRBV20-1 with TRBJ2-1; tentatively, D is TRBD1 or TRBD2 (6 bases each). This CDR3 has 14 residues. V was trimmed by 6 bases and J by 5 bases, leaving 17 bases between them. Germline assignment: CDR1 DFQATT and CDR2 SNEGSKA (reference sequence). CDR3 bases: TGCAGTGCGGGACAAAGTGGGGGGCACAATGAGCAGTTCTTC. This encodes CSAGQSGGHNEQFF.

This clonotype ranks as medium-sized. This rearrangement joins TRBV4-1 to TRBJ1-1; D is ambiguous. V was trimmed by 2 bases and J by 5 bases, leaving 9 bases between them. The CDR3 is made up of 13 amino acids. Germline V gene data show CDR1 as MGHRA and CDR2 as YSYEKL. The DNA of the CDR3 is TGCGCCAGCAGCCAACGGGAAGTTACTGAAGCTTTCTTT. It encodes CASSQREVTEAFF.